Shown below are 14 T cell receptor beta chains from a single sample sequenced in a study of B cell selection in AIRE deficiency (dated by TCRdb to the late 2010s). Library preparation employed the immunoSEQ multiplex PCR assay. TCRdb holds this immuneACCESS table with in-frame rearrangements only. Some clones are missing; in checked studies, unresolved V genes explain under half, and the rest has no known cause. In this sample the table shows under 30,000 clones, around 97% of which occur a single time. The ten largest clonotypes hold roughly 0.2% of the sample. CD4+CD127+ cells were sorted as the conventional CD4 T cell population. The sample comprised conventional CD4+ T cells sorted from PBMCs. All receptors come from a human donor with AIRE deficiency.

This clone was seen just once. V usage is TRBV7-2 and J usage is TRBJ2-5, with D maybe TRBD2 (6 bases). The CDR3 is 13 residues long. The V end lost 5 bases, the J end lost 4 bases, and 11 bases lay between the germline ends. Germline values: CDR1 SGHTA, CDR2 FQGNSA. The CDR3 DNA is TGTGCCAGCAGCACCGGGACTGGAGAGACCCAGTACTTC. It specifies CASSTGTGETQYF.

V usage is TRBV28 and J usage is TRBJ2-2; D possibly corresponds to TRBD2 (6 bases). Deletions cut 4 bases from V and 6 bases from J, with 12 bases between. The CDR3 runs 14 residues. Germline V gene lookup returns CDR1 MDHEN and CDR2 SYDVKM. Written as DNA, the CDR3 is TGTGCCAGCAGTTCCGTGACTAGTGCCGGGGAGCTGTTTTTT. Translated: CASSSVTSAGELFF.

CDR3 in DNA: TGTGCCAGCAGTTTAGGGGACAGTAGAACCTATAATTCACCCCTCCACTTT. Its translation: CASSLGDSRTYNSPLHF. This chain links TRBV28 with TRBJ1-6; TRBD1 aligns across 7 bases. Germline CDR1 and CDR2: MDHEN and SYDVKM. The CDR3 has 17 residues. Losses at the gene ends were 2 bases for V and 2 bases for J; bases not matched to a gene: 6.

This chain uses TRBV7-2 with TRBJ2-5, with TRBD1 as a possible D gene (6 bases). The germline V gene encodes CDR1 SGHTA and CDR2 FQGNSA. V was pared by 2 bases and J by 3 bases, with 10 bases between. This CDR3 region has 14 residues. The CDR3: CASSLSGQKETQYF. CDR3 nucleotides: TGTGCCAGCAGCTTAAGCGGACAGAAAGAGACCCAGTACTTC. Filled out from reference TRBV7-2 and TRBJ2-5, the complete variable domain reads GAGVSQSPSNKVTEKGKDVELRCDPISGHTALYWYRQSLGQGLEFLIYFQGNSAPDKSGLPSDRFSAERTGGSVSTLTIQRTQQEDSAVYLCASSLSGQKETQYFGPGTRLLVL.

The chain couples TRBV6-1 to TRBJ2-7; no definite D call. Germline V gene sequence: CDR1 MNHNS, CDR2 SASEGT. This CDR3 contains 11 residues. Deletions cut 6 bases from V and 4 bases from J, with 7 bases between. Here the CDR3 reads CASSSYYEQYF. DNA for the CDR3: TGTGCCAGCAGCAGCTATTACGAGCAGTACTTC.

The chain links TRBV7-8 to TRBJ2-5; D call uncertain. This CDR3 has 12 amino acids. CDR1 and CDR2 (germline): SGHVS, FQNEAQ. V gave up 3 bases and J gave up 5 bases, with 7 bases separating them. The CDR3: CASSFVRETQYF. In DNA, the CDR3 is TGTGCCAGCAGCTTTGTTCGGGAGACCCAGTACTTC.

This clone was observed a single time. This chain links TRBV12-5 with TRBJ2-3, with TRBD1 identical over 9 bases. Trimming at V came to 4 bases and at J to 5 bases, leaving 7 bases not matched to a gene. The CDR3 contains 15 residues. The germline V gene has CDR1 LGHNT and CDR2 FRNRAP. The CDR3 region is CASGSGQGKQDTQYF. In DNA form, the CDR3 reads TGTGCTAGTGGTTCCGGACAGGGGAAACAAGATACGCAGTATTTT.

The gene calls are TRBV5-1 and TRBJ2-2; no clear D gene. The CDR3 loop spans 16 amino acids. CDR1 and CDR2 (germline): SGHRS, YFSETQ. V lost 3 bases, J lost 6 bases, and 18 bases lay in between. The CDR3 nucleotides read TGCGCCAGCAGCTATTCCCCGTCGGAAGGGTCCGGGGAGCTGTTTTTT. Its protein is CASSYSPSEGSGELFF. Drawing the rest from reference TRBV5-1 and TRBJ2-2, the complete variable domain is KAGVTQTPRYLIKTRGQQVTLSCSPISGHRSVSWYQQTPGQGLQFLFEYFSETQRNKGNFPGRFSGRQFSNSRSEMNVSTLELGDSALYLCASSYSPSEGSGELFFGEGSRLTVL.

J is TRBJ2-7 and V is TRBV27; unclear D gene. The CDR3 has 15 amino acids. Germline CDR1 reads MNHEY; CDR2 reads SMNVEV (reference sequence). V lost 8 bases and J 5 bases, leaving 22 bases between the germline ends. CDR3 DNA: TGTGCCAGCGCTCCCTTTGGAGTCGCGGCTGACGAGCAGTACTTC. Encoded protein: CASAPFGVAADEQYF.

The V call is TRBV30, the J call TRBJ2-5; 9 positions agree with TRBD2. Trimming took 3 bases from V and 0 from J; bases not matched to a gene: 8. CDR1 is GTSNPN and CDR2 is SVGIG in the germline V gene (reference sequence). The CDR3 extends over 16 amino acids. CDR3 in amino acids: CAWRPSGRIDQETQYF. For the CDR3, the DNA is TGTGCCTGGAGACCGAGCGGGAGGATTGACCAAGAGACCCAGTACTTC.

This sequence joins TRBV5-3 and TRBJ2-1, with a weak D call TRBD1 (5 bases). TRBV5-3 is assigned to the ORF class and has an uncertain function. The V end was cut by 9 bases, the J end by 4 bases, with 14 bases between. There are 13 residues in the CDR3. The CDR3: CATAGNGYNEQFF. The CDR3 nucleotides are TGTGCCACCGCAGGGAACGGGTACAATGAGCAGTTCTTC.

J is TRBJ2-5 and V is TRBV30, with 10 bases fitting TRBD2. CDR3 length equals 17 residues. CDR1 GTSNPN and CDR2 SVGIG come from the germline V gene (reference sequence). V was clipped by 6 bases and J by 5 bases; unmatched bases: 18. CDR3 DNA: TGTGCCTGCCCCGACCGAAGTAGCGGGAGGTCTGGGGAGACCCAGTACTTC. Amino acid sequence: CACPDRSSGRSGETQYF.

The chain combines TRBV5-1 with TRBJ2-2; D remains unclear. CDR3 length: 14 residues. Germline V gene lookup returns CDR1 SGHRS and CDR2 YFSETQ. Trimming shortened V by 4 bases and J by 5 bases, and 12 bases separated the two germline ends. DNA of the CDR3: TGCGCCAGCAGCAGGAGAGACTTGACCGGGGAGCTGTTTTTT. Translation: CASSRRDLTGELFF.

The chain combines TRBV10-1 with TRBJ2-1, with D perhaps TRBD2 (5 bases). The germline gives CDR1 WNHNN, CDR2 SYGVQD (reference sequence). Trimming stripped 2 bases from V and 7 bases from J, with 15 bases between. This CDR3 region has 15 residues. The CDR3 nucleotides read TGCGCCAGCAGTGAGCCAGCCTTAAGAGGGAATGAGCAGTTCTTC. Encoded protein: CASSEPALRGNEQFF.